The entry below gives a single TCR beta chain sequence along with its context. The data originate from a study of shared clonotypes between healthy human individuals. This CDR3 spans 18 amino acids. Germline V gene sequence: CDR1 SEHNR, CDR2 FQNEAQ (reference sequence). V lost 3 bases to trimming and J lost 4 bases; unmatched junction nucleotides: 14. TCRdb's table, derived via immunoSEQ multiplex PCR, lists solely in-frame clones and lacks some. The sample lists 2 million to 2.5 million clones, around 95% occurring once. The clonotype comes from a man aged 18 to 35 in good health. Sequenced: naive CD4+ T cells sorted from blood. Regarding subset: CD45RA+ positively selected. V and J are TRBV7-9 and TRBJ2-1; TRBD2 aligns across 8 bases. CDR3 residues: CASSFGQGILAGYNEQFF. DNA of the CDR3: TGTGCCAGCAGCTTCGGGCAGGGGATCCTAGCGGGTTACAATGAGCAGTTCTTC. The full variable domain, its missing parts supplied by reference TRBV7-9 and TRBJ2-1, is DTGVSQNPRHKITKRGQNVTFRCDPISEHNRLYWYRQTLGQGPEFLTYFQNEAQLEKSRLLSDRFSAERPKGSFSTLEIQRTEQGDSAMYLCASSFGQGILAGYNEQFFGPGTRLTVL.